A single T cell receptor (beta chain) is shown here with its context. This sample was taken from a study of shared clonotypes between healthy human individuals. In the authors' workflow: From ImmunoSEQ came sequences covering only the junction and carrying no quality scores, so filtering differed. Some clones are missing from TCRdb's copy, which holds only in-frame ones; the method was immunoSEQ multiplex PCR. Clone size and V and J calls were adopted from that table, with D and trimming inferred from the DNA. Of about 1.5 million clones detected, approximately 98% appear once; the ten largest clones hold less than 0.55%. CDR1 is MNHEY and CDR2 is SVGAGI in the germline V gene. J was trimmed by 0 bases and V by 6 bases; bases with no gene match: 4. The length of the CDR3 is 15 residues.

The receptor was isolated from a man aged 25-40 years in good health. Sequencing input: naive CD4+ T cells sorted from blood. Subset of the sample: CD45RA+ positively selected. The rearrangement links TRBV6-5 to TRBJ2-1; 8 bases line up with TRBD1. Here the CDR3 reads CASRRTGISYNEQFF. CDR3 in DNA: TGTGCCAGCAGAAGGACAGGGATCTCCTACAATGAGCAGTTCTTC.